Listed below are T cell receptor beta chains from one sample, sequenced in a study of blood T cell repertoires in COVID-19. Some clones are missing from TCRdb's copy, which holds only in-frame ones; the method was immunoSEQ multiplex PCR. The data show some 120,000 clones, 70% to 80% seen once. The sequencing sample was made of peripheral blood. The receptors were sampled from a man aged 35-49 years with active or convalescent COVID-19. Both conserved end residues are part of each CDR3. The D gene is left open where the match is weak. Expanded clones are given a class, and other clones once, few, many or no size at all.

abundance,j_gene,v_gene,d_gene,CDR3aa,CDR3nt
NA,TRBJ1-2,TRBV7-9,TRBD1,CARDATGPSPGTF,TGTGCCAGGGACGCGACAGGGCCCTCTCCGGGCACCTTC
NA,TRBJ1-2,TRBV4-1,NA,CASSQDPAAPGYTF,TGCGCCAGCAGCCAAGATCCGGCGGCTCCCGGCTACACCTTC
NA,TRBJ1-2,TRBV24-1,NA,CATSDTQGRGYTF,TGTGCCACCAGTGACACGCAGGGTCGTGGCTACACCTTC
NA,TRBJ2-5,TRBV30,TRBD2,CAWGEGKETQYF,TGTGCCTGGGGGGAGGGAAAAGAGACCCAGTACTTC
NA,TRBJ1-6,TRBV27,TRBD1,CASSSDRGGGTPLHF,TGTGCCAGCAGTTCGGACAGGGGAGGGGGGACACCCCTCCACTTT
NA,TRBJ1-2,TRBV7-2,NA,CASSPPGGVNYGYTF,TGTGCCAGCAGCCCGCCGGGGGGGGTTAACTATGGCTACACCTTC
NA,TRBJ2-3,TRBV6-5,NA,CASTGDTQYF,TGTGCCAGCACGGGAGATACGCAGTATTTT
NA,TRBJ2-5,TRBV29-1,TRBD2,CSASGLAVQETQYF,TGCAGCGCAAGCGGACTAGCGGTCCAAGAGACCCAGTACTTC
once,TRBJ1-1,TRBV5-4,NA,CASSFSLPSNAEAFF,TGTGCCAGCAGTTTTAGCCTCCCTAGCAACGCTGAAGCTTTCTTT
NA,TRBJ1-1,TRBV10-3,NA,CAIRGGLTAKENTEAFF,TGTGCCATCCGGGGTGGTTTAACAGCGAAGGAGAACACTGAAGCTTTCTTT
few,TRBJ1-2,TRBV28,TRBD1,CASSWDRVYGYTF,TGTGCCAGCAGTTGGGACAGGGTCTATGGCTACACCTTC
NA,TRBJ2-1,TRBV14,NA,CASSQDWGQGSYNEQFF,TGTGCCAGCAGCCAAGATTGGGGGCAGGGCTCCTACAATGAGCAGTTCTTC
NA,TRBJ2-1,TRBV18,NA,CASSLANEQFF,TGTGCCAGCTCACTAGCCAATGAGCAGTTCTTC
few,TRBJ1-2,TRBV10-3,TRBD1,CAIRSDREDYGYTF,TGTGCCATCAGATCGGACAGGGAGGACTATGGCTACACCTTC
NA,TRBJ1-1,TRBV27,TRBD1,CASSPKNRGTEAFF,TGTGCCAGCAGTCCGAAAAACAGGGGGACTGAAGCTTTCTTT
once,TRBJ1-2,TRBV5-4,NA,CASTLGGANYGYTF,TGTGCCAGTACATTAGGGGGAGCTAACTATGGCTACACCTTC
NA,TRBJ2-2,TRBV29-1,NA,CSVELGSQTGELFF,TGCAGCGTTGAATTGGGCAGCCAGACCGGGGAGCTGTTTTTT
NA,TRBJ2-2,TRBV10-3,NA,CAIMRQPNTGELFF,TGTGCCATCATGCGACAACCGAACACCGGGGAGCTGTTTTTT
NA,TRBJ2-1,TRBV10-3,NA,CAAGGNEQFF,TGTGCCGCCGGCGGCAATGAGCAGTTCTTC
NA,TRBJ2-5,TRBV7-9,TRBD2,CASSLDASGRETQYF,TGTGCCAGCAGCTTAGATGCTAGCGGGAGGGAGACCCAGTACTTC
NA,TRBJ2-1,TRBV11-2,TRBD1,CASSPQGEYEQFF,TGTGCCAGCAGCCCTCAGGGGGAATATGAGCAGTTCTTC
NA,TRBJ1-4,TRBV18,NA,CASSPPNREGEKLFF,TGTGCCAGCTCACCACCGAACAGGGAAGGAGAAAAACTGTTTTTT
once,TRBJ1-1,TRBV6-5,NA,CASRKGGALNTEAFF,TGTGCCAGCAGAAAAGGGGGGGCGTTGAACACTGAAGCTTTCTTT
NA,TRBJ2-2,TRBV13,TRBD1,CASSGPTGERTGELFF,TGTGCCAGCAGCGGACCGACAGGGGAACGCACCGGGGAGCTGTTTTTT
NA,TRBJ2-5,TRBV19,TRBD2,CASSMIAGGGETQYF,TGTGCCAGTAGTATGATAGCGGGGGGCGGAGAGACCCAGTACTTC
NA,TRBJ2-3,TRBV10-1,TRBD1,CASSESPRGDTQYF,TGCGCCAGCAGTGAGTCTCCCAGGGGGGATACGCAGTATTTT
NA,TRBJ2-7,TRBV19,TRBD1,CASSGGDRAHSYEQYF,TGTGCCAGTAGTGGGGGGGACAGGGCCCACTCCTACGAGCAGTACTTC
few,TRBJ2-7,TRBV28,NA,CASSLRGEQYF,TGTGCCAGCAGTTTACGAGGCGAGCAGTACTTC
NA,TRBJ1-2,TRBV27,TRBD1,CASSTLGQGLGYTF,TGTGCCAGCAGTACTCTAGGACAGGGGCTCGGCTACACCTTC
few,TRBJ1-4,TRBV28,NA,CASSLLGAPNEKLFF,TGTGCCAGCAGTTTATTGGGGGCGCCTAATGAAAAACTGTTTTTT
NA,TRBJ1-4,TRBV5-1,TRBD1,CASSPGAGGEKLFF,TGCGCCAGCAGCCCCGGGGCAGGGGGTGAAAAACTGTTTTTT
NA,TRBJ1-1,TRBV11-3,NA,CASSPTRRGDTPEEEAFF,TGTGCCAGCAGCCCCACCCGTCGGGGGGACACGCCCGAGGAGGAAGCTTTCTTT
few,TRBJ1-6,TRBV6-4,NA,CASSDGGSPLHF,TGTGCCAGCAGTGACGGCGGGTCACCCCTCCACTTT
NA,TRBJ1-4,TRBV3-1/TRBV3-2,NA,CASKPHNAEKLFF,TGTGCCAGTAAACCCCACAACGCTGAAAAACTGTTTTTT
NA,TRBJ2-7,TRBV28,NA,CASSSRPSYEQYF,TGTGCCAGCAGTAGCAGGCCCTCCTACGAGCAGTACTTC
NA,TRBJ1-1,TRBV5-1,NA,CASSGSDKNTEAFF,TGCGCCAGCAGCGGGTCCGACAAGAACACTGAAGCTTTCTTT
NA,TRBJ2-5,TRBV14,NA,CASSPTGETQYF,TGTGCCAGCAGCCCGACAGGAGAGACCCAGTACTTC
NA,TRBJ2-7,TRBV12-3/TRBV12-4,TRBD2,CASSSYGGVEQYF,TGTGCCAGCAGTTCCTATGGGGGGGTCGAGCAGTACTTC
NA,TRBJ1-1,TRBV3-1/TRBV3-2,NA,CASSQATVMNTEAFF,TGTGCCAGCAGCCAAGCGACAGTTATGAACACTGAAGCTTTCTTT
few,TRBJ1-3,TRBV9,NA,CASSAVSGAKGNTIYF,TGTGCCAGCAGCGCCGTCTCAGGGGCGAAAGGAAACACCATATATTTT
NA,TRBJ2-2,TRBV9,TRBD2,CASSVVSGSGRASGELFF,TGTGCCAGCAGCGTAGTTTCAGGTAGCGGGAGGGCCTCCGGGGAGCTGTTTTTT
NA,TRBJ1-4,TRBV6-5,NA,CASSDSRFGSGKLFF,TGTGCCAGCAGTGACTCACGGTTTGGCTCCGGAAAACTATTTTTT
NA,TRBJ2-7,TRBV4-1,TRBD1,CASTPAGGLYEQYF,TGCGCCAGCACTCCGGCAGGGGGCCTCTACGAGCAGTACTTC
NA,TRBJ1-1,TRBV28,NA,CASSWNRFPTEAFF,TGTGCCAGCAGCTGGAACAGGTTTCCCACTGAAGCTTTCTTT
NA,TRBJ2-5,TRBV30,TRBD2,CAWTTSGGAAETQYF,TGTGCCTGGACAACTAGCGGGGGGGCGGCAGAGACCCAGTACTTC